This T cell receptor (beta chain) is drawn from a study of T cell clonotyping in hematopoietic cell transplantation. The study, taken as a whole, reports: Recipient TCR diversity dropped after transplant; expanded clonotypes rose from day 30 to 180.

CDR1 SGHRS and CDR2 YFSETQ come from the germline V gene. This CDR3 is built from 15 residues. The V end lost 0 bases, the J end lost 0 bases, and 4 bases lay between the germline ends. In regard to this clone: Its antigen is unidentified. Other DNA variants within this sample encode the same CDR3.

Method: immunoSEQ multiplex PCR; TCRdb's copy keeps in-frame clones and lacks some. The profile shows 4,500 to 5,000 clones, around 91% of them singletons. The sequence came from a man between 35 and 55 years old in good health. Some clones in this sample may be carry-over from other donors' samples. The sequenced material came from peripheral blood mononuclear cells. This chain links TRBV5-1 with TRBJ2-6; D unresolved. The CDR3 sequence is CASSLGGSGANVLTF. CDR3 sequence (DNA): TGCGCCAGCAGCTTGGGAGGCTCTGGGGCCAACGTCCTGACTTTC.